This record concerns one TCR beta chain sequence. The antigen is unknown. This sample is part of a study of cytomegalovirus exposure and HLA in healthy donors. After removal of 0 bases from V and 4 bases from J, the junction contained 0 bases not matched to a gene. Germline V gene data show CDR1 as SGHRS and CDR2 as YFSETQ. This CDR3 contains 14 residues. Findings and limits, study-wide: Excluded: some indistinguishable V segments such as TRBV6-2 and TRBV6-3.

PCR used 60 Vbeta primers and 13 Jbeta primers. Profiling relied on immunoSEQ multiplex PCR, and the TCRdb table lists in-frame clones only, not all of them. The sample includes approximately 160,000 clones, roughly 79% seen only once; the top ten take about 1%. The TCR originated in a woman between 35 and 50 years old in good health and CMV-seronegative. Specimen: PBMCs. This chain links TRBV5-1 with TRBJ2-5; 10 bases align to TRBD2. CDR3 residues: CASSLASGRETQYF. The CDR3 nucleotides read TGCGCCAGCAGCTTGGCTAGCGGGAGAGAGACCCAGTACTTC.